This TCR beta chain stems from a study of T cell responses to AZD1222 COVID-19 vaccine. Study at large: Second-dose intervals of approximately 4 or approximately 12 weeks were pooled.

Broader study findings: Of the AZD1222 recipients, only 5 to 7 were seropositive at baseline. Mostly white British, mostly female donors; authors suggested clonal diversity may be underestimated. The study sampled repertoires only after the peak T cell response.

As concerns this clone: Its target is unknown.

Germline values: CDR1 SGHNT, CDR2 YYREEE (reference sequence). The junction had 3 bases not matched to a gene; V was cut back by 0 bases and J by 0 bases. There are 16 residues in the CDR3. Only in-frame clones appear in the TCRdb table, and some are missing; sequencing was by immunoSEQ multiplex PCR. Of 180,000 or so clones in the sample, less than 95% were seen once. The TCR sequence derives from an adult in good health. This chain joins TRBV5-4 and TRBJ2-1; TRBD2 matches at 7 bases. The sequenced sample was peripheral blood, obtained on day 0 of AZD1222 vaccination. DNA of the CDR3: TGTGCCAGCAGCTTGGGGGGCGGGAGCTCCTACAATGAGCAGTTCTTC. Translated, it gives CASSLGGGSSYNEQFF.